These T cell receptor beta chains were read from a single sample in a study of blood T cell repertoires in COVID-19. Method: immunoSEQ multiplex PCR; TCRdb's copy keeps in-frame clones and lacks some. The sample lists a few hundred thousand clones; roughly 80% were seen once. The sample consisted of peripheral blood. Source of these receptors: a man in his sixties who had recovered from COVID-19. Both conserved end residues are part of each CDR3. Each record gives: J gene, D gene, clone size, V gene, CDR3 protein, CDR3 DNA. A D gene is named only where the DNA matches it firmly. A row's size may be missing; if present it is once, few, many or a size class.

>TRBJ1-2|TRBD1|-|TRBV4-2
CASSPLQGISYGYTF
TGTGCCAGCAGCCCGTTACAGGGGATCAGCTATGGCTACACCTTC
>TRBJ1-4|TRBD1|-|TRBV3-1/TRBV3-2
CASRGTGNEKLFF
TGTGCCAGCAGGGGGACAGGGAATGAAAAACTGTTTTTT
>TRBJ1-1|-|few|TRBV4-1
CASSQERQAHTEAFF
TGCGCCAGCAGCCAAGAGCGACAGGCCCACACTGAAGCTTTCTTT
>TRBJ1-2|-|-|TRBV7-9
CASSPSVLRGYTF
TGTGCCAGCAGCCCGAGCGTGTTACGCGGCTACACCTTC
>TRBJ2-1|-|-|TRBV12-3/TRBV12-4
CASNGSRRQFF
TGTGCCAGTAACGGGAGTCGAAGGCAGTTCTTC
>TRBJ2-3|-|-|TRBV18
CASSPPSADTQYF
TGTGCCAGCTCACCACCTAGCGCCGATACGCAGTATTTT
>TRBJ2-5|-|once|TRBV5-1
CASSSDSPSRETQYF
TGCGCCAGCAGCTCAGACAGTCCGTCAAGGGAGACCCAGTACTTC
>TRBJ2-2|TRBD1|-|TRBV19
CASSIIGQGPGELFF
TGTGCCAGTAGTATAATCGGACAGGGCCCCGGGGAGCTGTTTTTT
>TRBJ2-7|TRBD1|-|TRBV4-1
CASSHPGTGGGYEQYF
TGCGCCAGCAGCCACCCCGGGACAGGGGGCGGCTACGAGCAGTACTTC
>TRBJ2-1|-|-|TRBV5-1
CASSLAASTPRGEQFF
TGCGCCAGCAGCTTGGCTGCTAGCACACCCCGGGGGGAGCAGTTCTTC
>TRBJ2-1|TRBD2|-|TRBV19
CASSPRSGRDNEQFF
TGTGCCAGTAGTCCCCGTAGCGGGAGAGACAATGAGCAGTTCTTC
>TRBJ2-7|-|-|TRBV5-8
CASSLGAGTFYEQYF
TGTGCCAGCAGCTTAGGGGCGGGGACTTTCTACGAGCAGTACTTC
>TRBJ2-5|TRBD2|-|TRBV5-6
CASSPLSGVVGDRETQYF
TGTGCCAGCAGCCCTCTAAGCGGGGTAGTCGGGGACCGAGAGACCCAGTACTTC
>TRBJ2-1|TRBD1|-|TRBV6-5
CASRDRGSSYNEQFF
TGTGCCAGCAGGGACAGGGGAAGCTCCTACAATGAGCAGTTCTTC
>TRBJ2-3|TRBD2|-|TRBV6-4
CASSVLAGGPDTQYF
TGTGCCAGCAGTGTACTAGCGGGGGGCCCAGATACGCAGTATTTT
>TRBJ1-1|-|-|TRBV7-9
CASSLDGGNRKEAFF
TGTGCCAGCAGCTTAGACGGGGGTAATCGCAAGGAAGCTTTCTTT
>TRBJ1-2|TRBD1|-|TRBV11-3
CASSRRDREVTF
TGTGCCAGCAGCCGGCGCGACAGGGAGGTAACCTTC
>TRBJ2-1|-|-|TRBV5-8
CASSPLREQFF
TGTGCCAGCAGCCCCCTTCGTGAGCAGTTCTTC
>TRBJ2-1|TRBD2|-|TRBV7-2
CASSFATSGSANEQFF
TGTGCCAGCAGCTTCGCGACTAGCGGGAGCGCCAATGAGCAGTTCTTC
>TRBJ2-5|-|-|TRBV29-1
CSVEDLFGVDGGRAETQYF
TGCAGCGTTGAAGATCTTTTCGGGGTCGATGGGGGCCGGGCGGAGACCCAGTACTTC
>TRBJ2-1|TRBD2|-|TRBV13
CASSLWAGGPSYNEQFF
TGTGCCAGCAGCTTATGGGCGGGAGGGCCCTCTTACAATGAGCAGTTCTTC
>TRBJ1-1|-|-|TRBV20-1
CSARLTEAFF
TGCAGTGCTAGGTTAACTGAAGCTTTCTTT
>TRBJ2-1|TRBD2|-|TRBV5-1
CASSLVGLLAGNEQFF
TGCGCCAGCAGCTTGGTTGGTCTGCTAGCGGGCAATGAGCAGTTCTTC
>TRBJ2-7|TRBD2|-|TRBV2
CASSLTPNGTRSGGYF
TGTGCCAGCAGCCTAACCCCAAACGGGACTAGAAGCGGTGGGTACTTC
>TRBJ1-2|-|-|TRBV7-8
CASSDHQGSYGYTF
TGTGCCAGCAGCGACCACCAGGGTAGCTATGGCTACACCTTC
>TRBJ1-2|TRBD1|-|TRBV19
CASTKETGGARGYTF
TGTGCCAGTACGAAGGAAACAGGGGGCGCGCGGGGCTACACCTTC
>TRBJ2-5|-|-|TRBV7-9
CASSLATGRQETQYF
TGTGCCAGCAGCTTAGCGACAGGGAGGCAGGAGACCCAGTACTTC
>TRBJ1-1|TRBD1|few|TRBV6-1
CASREGTGVLRMNTEAFF
TGTGCCAGCAGAGAAGGGACAGGGGTATTAAGGATGAACACTGAAGCTTTCTTT
>TRBJ2-4|-|few|TRBV30
CAWRARAAKNIQYF
TGTGCCTGGAGGGCCAGGGCGGCCAAAAACATTCAGTACTTC